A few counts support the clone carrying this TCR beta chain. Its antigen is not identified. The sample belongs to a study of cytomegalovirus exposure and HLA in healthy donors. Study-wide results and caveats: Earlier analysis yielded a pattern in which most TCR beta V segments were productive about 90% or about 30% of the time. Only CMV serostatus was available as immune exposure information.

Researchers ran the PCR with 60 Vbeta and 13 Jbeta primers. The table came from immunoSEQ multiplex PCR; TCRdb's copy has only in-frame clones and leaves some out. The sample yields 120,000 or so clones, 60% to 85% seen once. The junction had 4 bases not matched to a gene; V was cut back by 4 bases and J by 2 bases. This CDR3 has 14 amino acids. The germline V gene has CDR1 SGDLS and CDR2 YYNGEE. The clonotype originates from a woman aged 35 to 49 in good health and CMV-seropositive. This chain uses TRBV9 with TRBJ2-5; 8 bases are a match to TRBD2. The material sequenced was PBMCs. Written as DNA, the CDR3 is TGTGCCAGCAGCTCACTAGCGGCGCAAGAGACCCAGTACTTC. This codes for CASSSLAAQETQYF.